This T cell receptor (beta chain) was found in a study of T cells in narcolepsy. Sequencing used immunoSEQ multiplex PCR; TCRdb keeps in-frame clones, though not all of them. Of under 40,000 clones in the sample, around 86% are singletons; the top ten hold around 0.7%. The study, taken as a whole, reports: Autoreactive clonotypes reportedly recurred in blood of same and different patients, not controls. In some patient and control memory CD4+ samples, autoreactive clones were absent.

To note about this clone: The antigen remains unidentified.

In germline, CDR1 is SGHTA, CDR2 FQGNSA. This CDR3 is built from 17 residues. V gave up 0 bases and J gave up 4 bases; unmatched junction bases: 6. Sequencing input: memory (CD45RA-) CD4+ T cells from blood. The TCR originated in a human donor in good health. This sequence joins TRBV7-2 and TRBJ2-7, with TRBD2 identical over 13 bases. The CDR3 DNA reads TGTGCCAGCAGCTTAGCGCGGACTAGCGGGGGATCGTACGAGCAGTACGTC. Protein product: CASSLARTSGGSYEQYV.